Following are 23 T cell receptor beta chains from one sample sequenced in a study of cytomegalovirus exposure and HLA in healthy donors. The PCR used 60 Vbeta and 13 Jbeta primers. The repertoire was sequenced with immunoSEQ multiplex PCR; TCRdb's copy has only in-frame clones and lacks some. The repertoire holds fewer than 200,000 clones, approximately 82% seen once, with roughly 2% in the top ten. Sequencing was performed on PBMCs. The origin of the receptors is a woman in her twenties or thirties in good health and CMV-seronegative.

This clone was detected a few times. This rearrangement joins TRBV14 to TRBJ2-7, with 10 bases fitting TRBD1. J lost 3 bases, V lost 1 base, and 3 bases had no gene match. This CDR3 region has 15 residues. The germline V gene has CDR1 SGHDN and CDR2 FVKESK. CDR3 sequence reads: CASSQVWTGGYEQYF. In nucleotides, the CDR3 is TGTGCCAGCAGCCAAGTTTGGACAGGGGGCTACGAGCAGTACTTC.

The chain carries TRBV6-6 and TRBJ1-1; weak D call: TRBD1 (6 bases). Trimming cost V 7 bases and J 4 bases, with 13 bases left between them. Germline CDR1 is MNHNY and CDR2 is SVGAGI (reference sequence). The CDR3 is 13 amino acids. CDR3 in DNA: TGTGCCAGCATTTGGGAAGGGGGCACTGAAGCTTTCTTT. Amino acid sequence: CASIWEGGTEAFF.

The gene calls are TRBV6-6 and TRBJ1-6; D is possibly TRBD1 (5 bases). The V gene's germline CDR1 is MNHNY and CDR2 SVGAGI (reference sequence). There are 14 residues in the CDR3. V lost 7 bases and J 5 bases, leaving 12 bases between the germline ends. CDR3 in amino acids: CASNTAGNNSPLHF. CDR3 DNA sequence: TGTGCCAGCAACACCGCAGGGAATAATTCACCCCTCCACTTT.

The chain has TRBV27 and TRBJ2-3, with no clear D. The germline V gene encodes CDR1 MNHEY and CDR2 SMNVEV (reference sequence). The CDR3 has 14 residues. Trimming stripped 5 bases from V and 3 bases from J, with 12 bases between. The CDR3 DNA follows: TGTGCCAGCAGTACAGTCGCCTGGACAGATACGCAGTATTTT. Protein sequence: CASSTVAWTDTQYF.

The chain combines TRBV14 with TRBJ2-5, with 10 bases matching TRBD1. The CDR3 consists of 16 residues. The V and J ends lost 4 bases and 4 bases, in that order; junction bases with no gene match: 9. CDR1 SGHDN and CDR2 FVKESK come from the germline V gene. CDR3 in DNA: TGTGCCAGCAGCCCAAGACAGGGGGCGGCCTCAGAGACCCAGTACTTC. Amino acids: CASSPRQGAASETQYF.

CDR3 sequence (DNA): TGTGCCAGCAGCTCTAGCGGGGGGGCAGATACGCAGTATTTT. Translated, it gives CASSSSGGADTQYF. J is TRBJ2-3 and V is TRBV7-2, with 12 bases fitting TRBD2. With V trimmed by 4 bases and J by 4 bases, 0 bases remained unmatched. The CDR3 consists of 14 residues. Germline loops: CDR1 SGHTA, CDR2 FQGNSA.

The J gene is TRBJ2-3, the V gene TRBV2; no firm D call. Germline V gives CDR1 SNHLY, CDR2 FYNNEI. V was shortened by 3 bases and J by 3 bases, with 13 bases between the two germline ends. The CDR3 runs to 15 residues. In DNA form, the CDR3 reads TGTGCCAGCAGTGACCCCAGCAGGCGTACAGATACGCAGTATTTT. This gives the protein CASSDPSRRTDTQYF.

The chain has TRBV7-2 and TRBJ2-1, with a possible D match to TRBD2 (6 bases). The CDR3 is 15 residues long. Per the germline V gene, CDR1 is SGHTA and CDR2 is FQGNSA. V lost 1 base and J 2 bases, leaving 9 bases between the germline ends. The CDR3 region has the DNA TGTGCCAGCAGCTTAGTTGGGGAGGCCTACAATGAGCAGTTCTTC. It specifies CASSLVGEAYNEQFF.

This chain links TRBV7-2 with TRBJ2-7; 9 nucleotides line up with TRBD2. Germline-derived CDR1 and CDR2 are SGHTA and FQGNSA. Germline trimming cut 5 bases from V and 2 bases from J; bases unmatched to any gene: 16. This CDR3 contains 18 residues. This CDR3 reads CASSKGRGREGLTYEQYF. The CDR3 coding sequence is TGTGCCAGCAGCAAAGGAAGGGGGCGGGAGGGACTCACCTACGAGCAGTACTTC.

In its sample, this clone was seen a few times. The V and J genes are TRBV4-2 and TRBJ2-5, with a possible D match to TRBD1 (5 bases). The CDR3 runs to 16 residues. The germline gives CDR1 LGHNA, CDR2 YNFKEQ. Trimming left V 0 bases short and J 3 bases short, with 14 bases between. The CDR3 loop reads CASSQDQVGVKETQYF. The CDR3 DNA reads as TGTGCCAGCAGCCAAGATCAAGTAGGGGTAAAAGAGACCCAGTACTTC.

This chain joins TRBV2 and TRBJ1-1; 8 bases are shared with TRBD1. V gave up 2 bases and J gave up 8 bases; unmatched junction bases: 1. The CDR3 spans 12 residues. Germline V lookup: CDR1 SNHLY, CDR2 FYNNEI. The CDR3 loop is CASSEWTGEAFF. CDR3 DNA: TGTGCCAGCAGTGAATGGACAGGGGAAGCTTTCTTT.

This clone is a singleton in its sample. The chain has TRBV7-2 and TRBJ2-5; 7 bases match TRBD2. The end of the DNA fits TRBJ2-7 better, so the J call may be wrong. The germline V gene has CDR1 SGHTA and CDR2 FQGNSA. This CDR3 comprises 16 residues. The CDR3 is CASSLGGGAPTYEQYF. CDR3 nucleotides: TGTGCCAGCAGCTTAGGCGGGGGAGCGCCGACCTACGAGCAGTACTTC.

The V call is TRBV6-1, the J call TRBJ2-1, with TRBD1 matching over 8 bases. The germline CDR1 and CDR2 sequences are MNHNS and SASEGT. The CDR3 loop spans 17 amino acids. V lost 3 bases to trimming and J lost 0 bases; unmatched junction nucleotides: 7. The chain's CDR3 is CASSETTGASSYNEQFF. The CDR3 bases are TGTGCCAGCAGTGAGACGACAGGGGCGAGCTCCTACAATGAGCAGTTCTTC.

The V call is TRBV7-2, the J call TRBJ1-1; 8 bases map to TRBD1. This CDR3 has 15 amino acids. Germline V CDR1 and CDR2: SGHTA, FQGNSA. After removal of 5 bases from V and 0 bases from J, the junction contained 5 bases not matched to a gene. For the CDR3, the DNA is TGTGCCAGCAGCCCCCCGGGACAGGTGAACACTGAAGCTTTCTTT. Amino acids: CASSPPGQVNTEAFF.

Comment on this clone: One end of the junction fails to match germline, which may point to a read error. This CDR3 is also generated by other DNA sequences in the sample. The CDR3 protein is CASSQDRYEQYF. The DNA of the CDR3 is TGCGCCAGCAGCCAGGACAGATACGAGCAGTACTTC. The chain links TRBV5-4 to TRBJ2-7; maybe TRBD1 (6 bases). CDR1 and CDR2 (germline): SGHNT, YYREEE (reference sequence). The CDR3 spans 12 residues. The whole variable domain, filled in from reference TRBV5-4 and TRBJ2-7, reads ETGVTQSPTHLIKTRGQQVTLRCSSQSGHNTVSWYQQALGQGPQFIFQYYREEENGRGNFPPRFSGLQFPNYSSELNVNALELDDSALYLCASSQDRYEQYFGPGTRLTVT.

This clone turned up a few times. The rearrangement links TRBV12-5 to TRBJ1-5; no clear D. The CDR3 has 13 amino acids. The V and J ends lost 7 bases and 4 bases respectively, with 11 bases between them. From germline, CDR1 is LGHNT and CDR2 FRNRAP. For the CDR3, the DNA is TGTGCTAGTGCTCCCGGGAGGAATCAGCCCCAGCATTTT. Translating gives CASAPGRNQPQHF.

The rearrangement joins TRBV7-2 to TRBJ1-2; 11 bases align to TRBD1. Looked up from germline, CDR1 is SGHTA and CDR2 is FQGNSA. The CDR3 runs 18 residues. V shed 2 bases, J shed 4 bases, and the junction held 12 bases outside the gene matches. As DNA, the CDR3 is TGTGCCAGCAGCTTAACGGGAGACCGGGACAGGGGGAGCTATGGCTACACCTTC. It yields the protein CASSLTGDRDRGSYGYTF.

This chain connects TRBV4-2 to TRBJ2-5; 7 nucleotides match TRBD2. With 1 base clipped from V and 5 bases from J, the junction kept 10 bases outside the gene matches. The CDR3 contains 16 residues. Germline CDR1 LGHNA, CDR2 YNFKEQ. In nucleotides, the CDR3 is TGTGCCAGCAGCCAAGGGGCGATAGCGGGCCAGGAGACCCAGTACTTC. Its translation is CASSQGAIAGQETQYF.

V is TRBV28 and J is TRBJ1-2; perhaps TRBD1 as D (5 bases). Germline values: CDR1 MDHEN, CDR2 SYDVKM. Between the trimmed V and J ends, which lost 5 bases and 3 bases, there was a span of 10 bases. This CDR3 has 13 residues. CDR3 bases: TGTGCCAGCAGTGGCGGGACGGACTATGGCTACACCTTC. Its translation is CASSGGTDYGYTF.

The chain recombines TRBV4-3 with TRBJ2-7; tentative D call: TRBD2 (7 bases). V dropped 1 base and J dropped 1 base, with 17 bases sitting between them. Germline V gene lookup returns CDR1 LGHNA and CDR2 YSLEER. The CDR3 runs 17 residues. The CDR3 DNA reads TGCGCCAGCAGCCAAGGCGATGGGGGGGGGCTATCCTACGAGCAGTACTTC. Amino acid sequence: CASSQGDGGGLSYEQYF.

V and J are TRBV5-1 and TRBJ2-7, with 14 bases lining up with TRBD2. The V and J ends lost 3 bases and 0 bases, in that order; junction bases with no gene match: 8. CDR1 and CDR2 (germline): SGHRS, YFSETQ. The CDR3 loop spans 18 amino acids. The DNA of the CDR3 is TGCGCCAGCAGCTCCGCGGGACTAGCGGGAGTGGGCTCCTACGAGCAGTACTTC. It translates to CASSSAGLAGVGSYEQYF.

The rearrangement uses TRBV2 and TRBJ2-1, with TRBD2 matching over 11 bases. The CDR3 totals 14 residues. J lost 4 bases, V lost 6 bases, and 2 bases had no gene match. CDR1 is SNHLY, CDR2 FYNNEI, per germline. CDR3 sequence: CASRLAGVYNEQFF. For the CDR3, the DNA is TGTGCCAGCAGACTAGCGGGAGTTTACAATGAGCAGTTCTTC.

The chain is built from TRBV4-3 and TRBJ2-2, with D possibly TRBD1 on 6 matching bases. V was trimmed by 4 bases and J by 4 bases, leaving 16 bases between them. The CDR3 is 16 residues long. Germline CDR1 LGHNA, CDR2 YSLEER. Here the CDR3 reads CASSRNTQGSTGELFF. CDR3 DNA: TGCGCCAGCAGCCGCAACACTCAGGGGTCCACCGGGGAGCTGTTTTTT.